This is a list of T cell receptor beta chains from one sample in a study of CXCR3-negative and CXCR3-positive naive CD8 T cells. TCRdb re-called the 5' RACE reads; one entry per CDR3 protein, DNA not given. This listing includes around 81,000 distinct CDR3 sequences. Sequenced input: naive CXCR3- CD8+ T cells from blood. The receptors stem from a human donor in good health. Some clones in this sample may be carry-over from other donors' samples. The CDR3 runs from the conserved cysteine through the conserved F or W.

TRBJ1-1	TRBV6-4	CASSDRENTEAFF
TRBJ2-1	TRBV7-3	CASSSIQGANYNEQFF
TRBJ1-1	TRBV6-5	CASSYSPRLRAEAFF
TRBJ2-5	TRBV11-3	CASSFGQGATQYF
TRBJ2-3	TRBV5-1	CASSFTSGGTDTQYF
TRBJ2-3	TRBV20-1	CSARGIAGELLSGTQYF
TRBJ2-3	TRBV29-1	CSVDGGNTDTQYF
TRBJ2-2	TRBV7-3	CASSDVSGAGELFF
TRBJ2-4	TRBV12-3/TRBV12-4	CASSLAPVNIQYF
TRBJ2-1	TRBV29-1	CSAGWERDSRSSYNEQFF
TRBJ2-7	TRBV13	CASSLTGQGSYEQYF
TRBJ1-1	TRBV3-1	CASSQASGKNTEAFF
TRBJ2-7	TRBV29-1	CRTMGHLYEQYF
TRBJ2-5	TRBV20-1	CSARDGETQYF